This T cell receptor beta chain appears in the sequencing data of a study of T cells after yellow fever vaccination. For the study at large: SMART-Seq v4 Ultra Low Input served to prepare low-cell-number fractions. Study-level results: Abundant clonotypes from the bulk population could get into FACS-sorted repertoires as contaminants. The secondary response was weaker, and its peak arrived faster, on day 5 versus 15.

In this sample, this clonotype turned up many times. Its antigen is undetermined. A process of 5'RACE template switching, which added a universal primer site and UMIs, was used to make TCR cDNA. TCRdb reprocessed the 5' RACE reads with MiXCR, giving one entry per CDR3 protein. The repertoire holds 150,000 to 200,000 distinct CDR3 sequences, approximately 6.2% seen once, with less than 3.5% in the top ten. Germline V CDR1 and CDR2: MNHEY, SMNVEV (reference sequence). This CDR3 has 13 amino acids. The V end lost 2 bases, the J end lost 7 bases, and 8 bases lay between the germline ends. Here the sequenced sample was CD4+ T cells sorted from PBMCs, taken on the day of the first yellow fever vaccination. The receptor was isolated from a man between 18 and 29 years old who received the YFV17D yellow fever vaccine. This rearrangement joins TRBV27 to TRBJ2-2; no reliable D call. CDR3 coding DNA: TGTGCCAGCAGTTTAAATGGGCACGGGGAGCTGTTTTTT. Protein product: CASSLNGHGELFF.